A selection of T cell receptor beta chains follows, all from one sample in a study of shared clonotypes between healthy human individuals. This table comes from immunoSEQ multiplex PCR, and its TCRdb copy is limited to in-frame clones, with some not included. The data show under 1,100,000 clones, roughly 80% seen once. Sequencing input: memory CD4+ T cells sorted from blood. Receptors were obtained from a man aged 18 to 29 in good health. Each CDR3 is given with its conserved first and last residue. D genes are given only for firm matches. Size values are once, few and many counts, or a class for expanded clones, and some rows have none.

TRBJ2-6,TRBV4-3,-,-,CASSPYWVSSGANVLTF,TGCGCCAGCAGCCCATATTGGGTGAGCTCTGGGGCCAACGTCCTGACTTTC
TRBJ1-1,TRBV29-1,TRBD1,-,CSVRQGSQDTEAFF,TGCAGCGTGAGACAGGGGTCGCAGGACACTGAAGCTTTCTTT
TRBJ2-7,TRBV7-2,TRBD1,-,CASSLGQIIYEQYF,TGTGCCAGCAGCTTGGGACAGATTATCTACGAGCAGTACTTC
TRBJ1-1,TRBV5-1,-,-,CASSLNGVSDTEAFF,TGCGCCAGCAGCTTGAATGGGGTGAGTGACACTGAAGCTTTCTTT
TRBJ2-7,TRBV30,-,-,CAWSLDREGEQYF,TGTGCCTGGAGTCTTGACAGGGAGGGCGAGCAGTACTTC
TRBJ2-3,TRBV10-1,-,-,CASSESAATDTQYF,TGCGCCAGCAGTGAATCAGCAGCCACAGATACGCAGTATTTT
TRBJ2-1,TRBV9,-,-,CASSRDYNEQFF,TGTGCCAGCAGCAGGGACTACAATGAGCAGTTCTTC
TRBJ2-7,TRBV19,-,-,CASKVKLDSYEQYF,TGTGCCAGTAAAGTCAAGTTAGACTCCTACGAGCAGTACTTC
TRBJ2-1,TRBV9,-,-,CASSPRDRTYNEQFF,TGTGCCAGCAGCCCCCGGGACCGTACCTACAATGAGCAGTTCTTC
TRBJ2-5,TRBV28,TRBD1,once,CASSLVGTGAETQYF,TGTGCCAGCAGTTTGGTCGGGACAGGGGCAGAGACCCAGTACTTC
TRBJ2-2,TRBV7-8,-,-,CASSWRGAPTGELFF,TGTGCCAGCAGCTGGAGAGGGGCTCCCACCGGGGAGCTGTTTTTT
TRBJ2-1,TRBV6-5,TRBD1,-,CASSYSGQGGDNEQFF,TGTGCCAGCAGTTACTCAGGACAGGGGGGGGACAATGAGCAGTTCTTC
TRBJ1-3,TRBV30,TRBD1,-,CAWSARRTGSGNTIYF,TGTGCCTGGAGTGCCCGTAGGACAGGGAGCGGAAACACCATATATTTT
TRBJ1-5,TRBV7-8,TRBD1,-,CASSFSGGAEKPQHF,TGTGCCAGCAGCTTTTCAGGGGGCGCGGAAAAGCCCCAGCATTTT
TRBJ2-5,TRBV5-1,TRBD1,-,CASSLGPDRDGETQYF,TGCGCCAGCAGCTTGGGCCCTGACAGGGATGGAGAGACCCAGTACTTC
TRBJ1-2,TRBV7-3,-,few,CASSLTASGGYTF,TGTGCCAGCAGCTTGACGGCCTCTGGTGGCTACACCTTC
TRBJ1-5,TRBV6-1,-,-,CASSEVVSNQPQHF,TGTGCCAGCAGTGAAGTGGTGAGCAATCAGCCCCAGCATTTT
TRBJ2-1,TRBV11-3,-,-,CASSLDRLREQFF,TGTGCCAGCAGCTTAGACAGGCTTAGGGAGCAGTTCTTC
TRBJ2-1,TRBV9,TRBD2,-,CASSGSGGPSEEQFF,TGTGCCAGCAGCGGTAGCGGGGGGCCCTCCGAGGAGCAGTTCTTC
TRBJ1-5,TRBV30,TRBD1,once,CAWSRDSNNQPQHF,TGTGCCTGGAGCCGGGACAGCAACAATCAGCCCCAGCATTTT
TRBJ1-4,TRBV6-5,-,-,CASSYSGSNEKLFF,TGTGCCAGCAGTTACTCCGGGAGCAATGAAAAACTGTTTTTT
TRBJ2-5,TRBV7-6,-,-,CASSLRGKQETQYF,TGTGCCAGCAGCTTACGCGGAAAGCAAGAGACCCAGTACTTC
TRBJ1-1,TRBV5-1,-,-,CASRRQDRNTEAFF,TGCGCCAGCAGACGACAGGATCGGAACACTGAAGCTTTCTTT
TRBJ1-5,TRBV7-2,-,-,CASSSPGHSNQPQHF,TGTGCCAGCAGCTCACCAGGGCATAGCAATCAGCCCCAGCATTTT
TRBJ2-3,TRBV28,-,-,CASSSLGRGYF,TGTGCCAGCAGTTCCCTGGGCCGAGGGTATTTT
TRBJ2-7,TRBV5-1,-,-,CASSPGGSGGTKQYF,TGCGCCAGCAGCCCCGGGGGTAGCGGAGGTACGAAGCAGTACTTC
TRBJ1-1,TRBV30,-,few,CAWLVTGTEAFF,TGTGCCTGGTTGGTGACAGGCACTGAAGCTTTCTTT
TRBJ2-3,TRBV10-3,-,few,CAISHRPHSFPDTQYF,TGTGCCATCAGCCATAGACCCCACTCGTTCCCAGATACGCAGTATTTT
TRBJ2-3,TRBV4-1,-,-,CASSPHGVSTDTQYF,TGCGCCAGCAGCCCGCACGGGGTAAGCACAGATACGCAGTATTTT
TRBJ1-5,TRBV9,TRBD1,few,CASSPTGGNQPQHF,TGTGCCAGCAGCCCTACAGGGGGCAATCAGCCCCAGCATTTT
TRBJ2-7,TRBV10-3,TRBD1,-,CAISEGQGVYEQYF,TGTGCCATCAGTGAAGGACAGGGAGTCTACGAGCAGTACTTC
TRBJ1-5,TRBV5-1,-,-,CASSPTPGPNQPQHF,TGCGCCAGCAGCCCTACCCCAGGCCCCAATCAGCCCCAGCATTTT
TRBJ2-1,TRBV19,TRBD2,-,CASSAHSGTSGRNNEQFF,TGTGCCAGTAGTGCTCACTCCGGGACTAGCGGGAGGAACAATGAGCAGTTCTTC
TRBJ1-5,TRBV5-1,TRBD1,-,CASSATGTGNQPQHF,TGCGCCAGCAGCGCAACCGGGACAGGGAATCAGCCCCAGCATTTT
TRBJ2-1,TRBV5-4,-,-,CASSLEAVSYNEQFF,TGTGCCAGCAGCTTGGAAGCGGTTTCCTACAATGAGCAGTTCTTC
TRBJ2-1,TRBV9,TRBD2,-,CASSVELAGGSREQFF,TGTGCCAGCAGCGTAGAACTAGCGGGAGGCTCGAGGGAGCAGTTCTTC
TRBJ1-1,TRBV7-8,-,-,CASSTTTVNTEAFF,TGTGCCAGCAGCACCACGACGGTGAACACTGAAGCTTTCTTT
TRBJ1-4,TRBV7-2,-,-,CASSLETGISEKLFF,TGTGCCAGCAGCTTAGAGACAGGCATAAGCGAAAAACTGTTTTTT
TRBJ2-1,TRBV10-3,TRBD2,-,CAISDGTSGRNEQFF,TGTGCCATCAGTGATGGGACTAGCGGGAGGAATGAGCAGTTCTTC
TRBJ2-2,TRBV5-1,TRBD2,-,CASSLVLADNGELFF,TGCGCCAGCAGCTTAGTCCTAGCGGATAACGGGGAGCTGTTTTTT
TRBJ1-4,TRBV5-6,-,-,CASSRRAQGGEKLFF,TGTGCCAGCAGCCGGAGGGCTCAGGGTGGGGAAAAACTGTTTTTT
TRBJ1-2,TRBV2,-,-,CASSTDRDYGYTF,TGTGCCAGCAGTACGGACAGAGACTATGGCTACACCTTC
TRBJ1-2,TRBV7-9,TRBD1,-,CASSPGDRDGYTF,TGTGCCAGCAGCCCCGGGGACAGGGATGGCTACACCTTC
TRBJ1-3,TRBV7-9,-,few,CASQRDRIPLAGNTIYF,TGTGCCTCCCAAAGGGATAGGATCCCTCTGGCTGGAAACACCATATATTTT
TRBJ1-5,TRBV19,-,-,CATTGGWGNQPQHF,TGTGCCACCACCGGGGGGTGGGGCAATCAGCCCCAGCATTTT
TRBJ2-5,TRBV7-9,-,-,CASSLGGYGPETQYF,TGTGCCAGCAGCTTAGGAGGCTACGGACCCGAGACCCAGTACTTC
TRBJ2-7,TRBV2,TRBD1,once,CASSVAGQGAKQYF,TGTGCCAGCAGTGTTGCCGGACAGGGGGCGAAGCAGTACTTC
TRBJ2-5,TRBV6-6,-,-,CASSYSRDGETQYF,TGTGCCAGCAGTTACTCCCGGGACGGTGAGACCCAGTACTTC
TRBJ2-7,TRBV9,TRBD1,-,CASSVGGGQTYEQYF,TGTGCCAGCAGCGTAGGAGGGGGCCAAACCTACGAGCAGTACTTC
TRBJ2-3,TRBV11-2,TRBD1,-,CASSLTGVTDTQYF,TGTGCCAGCAGCCTGACAGGGGTCACAGATACGCAGTATTTT
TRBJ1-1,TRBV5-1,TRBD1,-,CASSNQGAPEAFF,TGCGCCAGCAGCAATCAGGGGGCCCCTGAAGCTTTCTTT
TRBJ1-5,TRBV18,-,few,CASSPDRGSSNQPQHF,TGTGCCAGCTCCCCGGACAGAGGTTCTAGCAATCAGCCCCAGCATTTT
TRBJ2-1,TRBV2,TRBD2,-,CASKARSSGGTEQFF,TGTGCCAGCAAGGCTAGGTCTAGCGGGGGGACTGAGCAGTTCTTC
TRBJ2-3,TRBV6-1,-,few,CASRPISTDTQYF,TGTGCCAGCAGACCAATCAGCACAGATACGCAGTATTTT
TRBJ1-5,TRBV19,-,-,CASSGQSQPQHF,TGTGCCAGTAGCGGACAGAGCCAGCCCCAGCATTTT
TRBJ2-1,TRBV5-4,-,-,CASSLGQREQFF,TGTGCCAGCAGCTTAGGCCAGAGGGAGCAGTTCTTC
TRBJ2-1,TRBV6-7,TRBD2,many,CASSYGGLAGVPYNEQFF,TGTGCCAGCAGTTACGGTGGACTAGCGGGGGTTCCCTACAATGAGCAGTTCTTC
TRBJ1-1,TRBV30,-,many,CAWSRAGNTEAFF,TGTGCCTGGAGCAGGGCGGGAAACACTGAAGCTTTCTTT
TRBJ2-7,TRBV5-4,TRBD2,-,CASSLGLAGLYEQYF,TGTGCCAGCAGCTTGGGACTAGCGGGACTATACGAGCAGTACTTC
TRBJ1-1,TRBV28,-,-,CASSSAHRNTEAFF,TGTGCCAGCAGTTCCGCACACAGGAACACTGAAGCTTTCTTT